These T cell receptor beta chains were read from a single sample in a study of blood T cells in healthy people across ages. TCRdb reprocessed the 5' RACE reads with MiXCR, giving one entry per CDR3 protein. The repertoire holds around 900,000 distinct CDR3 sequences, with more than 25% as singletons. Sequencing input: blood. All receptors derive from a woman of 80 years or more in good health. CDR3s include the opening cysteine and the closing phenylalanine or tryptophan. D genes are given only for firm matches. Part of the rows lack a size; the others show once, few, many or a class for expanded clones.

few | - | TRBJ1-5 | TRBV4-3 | TGCGCCAGCAGCCAGTTGAGGGGTCAGCCCCAGCATTTT | CASSQLRGQPQHF
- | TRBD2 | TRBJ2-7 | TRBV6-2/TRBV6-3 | TGTGCCAGCAGGTTTAGCGGGGGGGCCCACGAGCAGTACTTC | CASRFSGGAHEQYF
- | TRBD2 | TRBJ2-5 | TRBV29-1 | TGCAGCGTAACCTTGTTACCGGGACTAGCGGTCCAAGAGACCCAGTACTTC | CSVTLLPGLAVQETQYF
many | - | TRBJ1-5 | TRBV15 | TGTGCCACCAGCAGGGAGATTGGGGGTACTTGGCCCCAGCATTTT | CATSREIGGTWPQHF
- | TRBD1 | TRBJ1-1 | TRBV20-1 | TGCAGTGCTAGAGATCGGTCCAGGGGGTCAATGGCTTTCTTT | CSARDRSRGSMAFF
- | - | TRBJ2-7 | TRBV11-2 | TGTGCCAGCAGCTTAGATCTAGTCGGAACCTACGAGCAGTACTTC | CASSLDLVGTYEQYF
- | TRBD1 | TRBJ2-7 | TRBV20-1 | TGCAGTGCTAGGCTGGGGCAGGGGGCCCACGAGCAGTACTTC | CSARLGQGAHEQYF
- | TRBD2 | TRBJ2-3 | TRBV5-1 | TGCGCCAGCACCCCTGGTAGCGGGGGGTTTAGCACAGATACGCAGTATTTT | CASTPGSGGFSTDTQYF
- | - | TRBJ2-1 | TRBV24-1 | TGTGCCACCAGTGACCGGACGACGGGCAATGAGCAGTTCTTC | CATSDRTTGNEQFF
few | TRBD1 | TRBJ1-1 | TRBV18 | TGTGCCAGCTCACCAAGGGGACAGACGAACACTGAAGCTTTCTTT | CASSPRGQTNTEAFF
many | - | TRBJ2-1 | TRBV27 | TGTGCCAGCACTACTACCGGGGTCGGCAATGAGCAGTTCTTC | CASTTTGVGNEQFF
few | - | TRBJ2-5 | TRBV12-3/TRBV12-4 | TGTGCCAGCAGCCCGGGACGGAAGAGAGGGCAGACCCAGTACTTC | CASSPGRKRGQTQYF
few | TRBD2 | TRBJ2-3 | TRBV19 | TGTGCCAGTAATCATCCCAGCGGGGGAAACACAGATACGCAGTATTTT | CASNHPSGGNTDTQYF
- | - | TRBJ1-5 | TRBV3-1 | TGTGCCAGCAGCCAAGATCCCCGGTCCAATCAGCCCCAGCATTTT | CASSQDPRSNQPQHF
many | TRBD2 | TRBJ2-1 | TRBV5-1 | TGCGCCAGCAGCTTGGTAACTAGCGGGGGGTCGGAGCAGTTCTTC | CASSLVTSGGSEQFF
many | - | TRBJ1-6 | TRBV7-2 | TGTGCCAGCAGGCCCGGGACGGCTATGAGGCCCCTCCACTTT | CASRPGTAMRPLHF
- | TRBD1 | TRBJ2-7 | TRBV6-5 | TGTGCCAGCAGTTACGGTCCAGGGGGCAAGTACGAGCAGTACTTC | CASSYGPGGKYEQYF
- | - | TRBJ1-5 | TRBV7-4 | TGTGCCATTCGGACTGCGTTTCATAAACAGCCCCAGCATTTT | CAIRTAFHKQPQHF
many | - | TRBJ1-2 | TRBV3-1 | TGTGCCAGCAGCCCTGCAAGCTATGGCTACACCTTC | CASSPASYGYTF
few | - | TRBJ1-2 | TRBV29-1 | TGCAGCGGGGGGGACACCGCTAACTATGGCTACACCTTC | CSGGDTANYGYTF
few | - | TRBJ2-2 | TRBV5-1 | TGCGCCAGCAGCTTGCGGGGCGGCGGGGAGCTGTTTTTT | CASSLRGGGELFF
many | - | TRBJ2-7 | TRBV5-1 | TGCGCCAGCAGCTTTAGCCAGGGGTACGAGCAGTACTTC | CASSFSQGYEQYF
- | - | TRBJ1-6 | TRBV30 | TGTGCCTGGAGTCTCCCTACGCGGGCCCTCCACTTT | CAWSLPTRALHF
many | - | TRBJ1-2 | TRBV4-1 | TGCGCCAGCAGCCAAGACCGGACACGAGCTAACTATGGCTACACCTTC | CASSQDRTRANYGYTF
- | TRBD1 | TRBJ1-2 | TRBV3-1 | TGTGCCAGCAGCCAAGGGACAGGGGGTGATGGTGGCTACACCTTC | CASSQGTGGDGGYTF
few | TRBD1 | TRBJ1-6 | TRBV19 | TGTGCCAGTAGTACGACAGGGGACAGTCCACCCCTCCACTTT | CASSTTGDSPPLHF
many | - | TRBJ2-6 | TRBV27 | - | CASSSSWSGANVLTF
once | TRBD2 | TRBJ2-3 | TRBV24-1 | TGTGCCACCAGTGAGGGGGGGAGAGCAGATACGCAGTATTTT | CATSEGGRADTQYF
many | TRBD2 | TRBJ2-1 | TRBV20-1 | TGCAGTGCTCTACCGGGACTAGCGGGGGGACAGACCTACAATGAGCAGTTCTTC | CSALPGLAGGQTYNEQFF
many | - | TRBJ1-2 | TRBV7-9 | TGTGCCAGCAGCTCCGCAGGGTACGACTATGGCTACACCTTC | CASSSAGYDYGYTF
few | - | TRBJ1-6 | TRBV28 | TGTGCCAGCAGTGCTCTCCGTCCACCCCTCCACTTT | CASSALRPPLHF
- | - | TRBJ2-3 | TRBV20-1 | TGCAGTGCTAGAGAGGCCCTGTCGGATACGCAGTATTTT | CSAREALSDTQYF
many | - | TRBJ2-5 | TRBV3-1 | TGTGCCAGCAGCCAAGATGGATGGGGTAGGGAGACCCAGTACTTC | CASSQDGWGRETQYF
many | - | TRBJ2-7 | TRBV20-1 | TGCAGTGCTAGGACCCAGGGAATCTCCTACGAGCAGTACTTC | CSARTQGISYEQYF
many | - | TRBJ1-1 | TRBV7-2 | TGTGCCAGCAGCTTACCAGGAACTGAAGCTTTCTTT | CASSLPGTEAFF
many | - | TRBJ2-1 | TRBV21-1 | TGTGCCAGCAGCAAAGTGCCAGGGTGTGGGAATGAGCAGTTCTTC | CASSKVPGCGNEQFF
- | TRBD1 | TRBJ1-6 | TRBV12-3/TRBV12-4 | TGTGCCAGCAGTTTGGGACAGGGTTCATTCCTCCACTTT | CASSLGQGSFLHF
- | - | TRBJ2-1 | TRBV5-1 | TGCGCCAGCAGCTTAACTAGCTTGGCTTACAATGAGCAGTTCTTC | CASSLTSLAYNEQFF
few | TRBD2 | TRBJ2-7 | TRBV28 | TGTGCCACGTTAAGGCCCCTAGCGGGGGGCCCCTACGAGCAGTACTTC | CATLRPLAGGPYEQYF
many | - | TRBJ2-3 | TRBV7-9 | TGTGCCAGCACTATTTCCGGGTCTAACACAGATACGCAGTATTTT | CASTISGSNTDTQYF
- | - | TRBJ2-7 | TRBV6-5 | TGTGCCAGCAGTCACCTCGGGTACGAGCAGTACTTC | CASSHLGYEQYF
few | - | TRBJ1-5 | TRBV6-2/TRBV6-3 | TGTGCCAGCGAGAAGCATAGCAATCAGCCCCAGCATTTT | CASEKHSNQPQHF
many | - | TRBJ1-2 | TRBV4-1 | TGCGCCAGCAGCCAAGTACAGGATACGTATGGCTACACCTTC | CASSQVQDTYGYTF
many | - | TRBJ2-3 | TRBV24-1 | TGTGCCACTGCGGACCCAAACCATACGCAGTATTTT | CATADPNHTQYF
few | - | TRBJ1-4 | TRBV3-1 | TGTGCCAGCAGCCAAGACGTGACACCCACTAATGAAAAACTGTTTTTT | CASSQDVTPTNEKLFF
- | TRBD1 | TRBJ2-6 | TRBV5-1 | TGCGCCAGCAGCGACCTCGGACAGGGGGCTTCTGGGGCCAACGTCCTGACTTTC | CASSDLGQGASGANVLTF
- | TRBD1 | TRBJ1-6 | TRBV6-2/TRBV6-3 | TGTGCCAGCAGTGATCGGGACAGGGACCGTAATTCACCCCTCCACTTT | CASSDRDRDRNSPLHF
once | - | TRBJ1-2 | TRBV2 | TGTGCCAGCAGTGAAACGGGGGGGAGCACAAAAGACTATGGCTACACCTTC | CASSETGGSTKDYGYTF
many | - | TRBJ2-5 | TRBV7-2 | TGTGCCAGCAGCTTTGAAACGACCCAGTACTTC | CASSFETTQYF
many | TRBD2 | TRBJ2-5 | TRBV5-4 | TGTGCCAGCAGCATAGTAGCGGGGGTACAGACCCAGTACTTC | CASSIVAGVQTQYF
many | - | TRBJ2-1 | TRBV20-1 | TGCAGTGCTAGAGAAACGGTTTGGGCTAACAATGAGCAGTTCTTC | CSARETVWANNEQFF
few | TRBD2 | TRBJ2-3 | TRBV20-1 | TGCAGTGCTAGAGGCCTAGCGGTTACAGATACGCAGTATTTT | CSARGLAVTDTQYF
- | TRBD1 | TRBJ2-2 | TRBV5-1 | TGCGCCAGCTCGATGGGACAGGCGGACACCGGGGAGCTGTTTTTT | CASSMGQADTGELFF
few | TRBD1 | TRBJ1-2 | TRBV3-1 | TGTGCCAGCAGCCATTTCCGACAGGGGACGAAGGGCTACACCTTC | CASSHFRQGTKGYTF
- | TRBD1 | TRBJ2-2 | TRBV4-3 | TGCGCCAGCAGCCAGGCAGGGGGCGCGGAGCTGTTTTTT | CASSQAGGAELFF
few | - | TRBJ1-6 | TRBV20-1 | TGCAGTGCTAGAGAGACCGGTATGAGTGATTCACCCCTCCACTTT | CSARETGMSDSPLHF
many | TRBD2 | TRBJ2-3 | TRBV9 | TGTGCCAGCAGCGCAGGGACTAGCGGGGGGGGCACAGATACGCAGTATTTT | CASSAGTSGGGTDTQYF
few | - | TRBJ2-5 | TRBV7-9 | TGTGCCAGCAGATTTGCGGGACCCGAAGAGACCCAGTACTTC | CASRFAGPEETQYF
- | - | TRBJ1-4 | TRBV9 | TGTGCCAGCAGCGTAGGCCAGACAATTGAAAAACTGTTTTTT | CASSVGQTIEKLFF